A single TCR beta chain is shown here with its context. Its antigen target is currently unknown. No per-base quality is available; no much larger clone lies one base away. This sample was included in a study of T cells in Graves' hyperthyroidism and ophthalmopathy (dated by TCRdb to the late 2010s). About the study as a whole: Peripheral blood samples were taken at initial diagnosis, before any treatment was given. For training and testing, the 100 or so patients in the discovery cohort were randomly divided in a 7:3 ratio. The paper describes TCR Vbeta CDR3 sequencing of 140 or so peripheral blood samples, made up of around 41 ophthalmopathy patients, more than 70 hyperthyroidism patients and approximately 17 progressor patients. After blood sampling, hyperthyroidism patients were treated with methimazole at a starting dose of 30 mg daily, and ophthalmopathy patients were treated with high-dose intravenous methylprednisolone. To identify TCR V-J signatures that set the groups apart, the researchers used a discovery cohort of about a hundred patients, made up of fewer than 50 with Graves' ophthalmopathy and 57 with stable Graves' hyperthyroidism. Prospective prediction of ophthalmopathy was tested in an independent validation cohort of 18 to 20 hyperthyroidism patients and some 17 patients who later progressed to ophthalmopathy. In more than 5 Graves' hyperthyroidism patients, the study also compared T-cell repertoires from thyroid tissue with T-cell repertoires from blood. The investigation overall reported the following: In cross-validation, a model built on a 13 V-J signature told ophthalmopathy apart from stable hyperthyroidism with 85% to 90% sensitivity and approximately 81% specificity, and in testing the same model reached 80%/75%. Most expanded thyroid clonotypes (frequency above 0.001) were also detected in blood, a finding suggesting that blood repertoires may reflect thyroid immune responses. In validation, the model predicted progression to ophthalmopathy a median of roughly 6.2 months before onset, with roughly 70% sensitivity and around 76% specificity. No statistical method was used to fix the sample size in advance, and group allocation was not hidden from the investigators.

The TCR beta CDR3 regions were amplified from the RNA transcripts. The first round of RT-PCR for the TCR CDR3 was performed with the HTBI primer set and the Qiagen OneStep RT-PCR kit. Libraries were constructed in a second round of multiplex PCR, after which size selection and purification were carried out. Sequencing of the libraries was done on an Illumina HiSeq2000 using paired-end 100 bp reads. The study's processing was this. SOAPnuke was used to process the raw data, with reads discarded if the reads contained adapters or uncalled bases, had a mean Phred below 15, or lacked an exact constant-primer or identifier match. High-quality paired reads were merged using COPE v1.2.5, and each unique nucleotide sequence was defined as a clonotype. MiTCR v1.1 was used to align clonotypes to the IMGT TRBV, TRBD and TRBJ reference segments. Only V-J combinations with frequency above 0.0001, covering 99% to 99.2% of repertoires, were analysed. The TCS score was defined as F50 (clonal expansion) divided by E x V (chaos), with BLOSUM62-based TCRdist calculated between CDR3 peptides within each V-J. Welch's t-statistics and random forest reduced 500 to 550 V-J features to some 14, which were used in a naive Bayes classifier (R e1071). Clones were called with MiXCR by TCRdb after fastp trimmed the public reads at Q25, and only in-frame beta chains were retained. Every entry covers one CDR3 protein and lists the most common genes and DNA from its rows. These V and J calls rely on TCRdb rather than the paper's analysis. The sample data list around 350,000 distinct CDR3 sequences, and about 18% of these were observed just once. More than 30% of the sample is held by the ten biggest clonotypes.

As encoded in the germline V gene, CDR1 is SGHAT while CDR2 is FQNNGV. V gives up 1 base and J gives up 2 bases, and the segment between their germline ends measures 9 bases. Reading from cysteine to phenylalanine, the CDR3 counts 14 amino acids. The CDR3 DNA has 42 bases and is translated from base 1. Hyperthyroidism patients were newly diagnosed, with disease duration under 2 months, and aged 18 to 65 years. Patients with uncontrolled infections, other autoimmune diseases, pregnancy or lactation were excluded. Diagnoses relied on clinical symptoms, serum thyroxine and TRAb, thyroid ultrasound and orbital computed tomography. For progressor patients, blood was drawn at the first diagnosis of hyperthyroidism, before any ophthalmopathy symptoms had appeared. PBMCs were separated from over 9 ml of fresh peripheral blood using Ficoll-Paque density gradient centrifugation. Progressor patients were initially diagnosed with Graves' hyperthyroidism and developed ophthalmopathy during follow-up. Trizol reagent was used to extract total RNA, and RNA quality was then checked on an Agilent 2100 Bioanalyzer.

Input material: blood. The TCR was taken from a woman younger than 45 with Graves' hyperthyroidism that later progressed to Graves' ophthalmopathy. The chain couples TRBV11-2 to TRBJ2-7; the D segment cannot be called with confidence. The sequenced DNA: TGTGCCAGCAGCTTAGGGTGGGGAACCTACGAGCAGTACTTC. This yields the protein CASSLGWGTYEQYF.